This TCR beta chain was documented in a study of blood T cell repertoires in COVID-19. About the research overall: Researchers got acute and convalescent COVID-19 samples from the United States, Italy and Spain. Sample material is recorded as cDNA or gDNA derived from T cells, B-cell-depleted T cells, or PBMCs.

Per the original methods: By means of reference gene primer amplification, nucleated cell counts were estimated. Libraries were prepared by immunoSEQ multiplex PCR; TCRdb keeps only in-frame clonotypes and omits some of them. V, J and clone size are taken as reported in that table, and D and trimming were inferred from the DNA itself. The data contain tens of thousands of clones, about 81% of them singletons. Deletions cut 3 bases from V and 0 bases from J, with 22 bases between. The CDR3 extends over 19 amino acids. The V gene is TRBV23-1, the J gene TRBJ2-3; D possibly corresponds to TRBD2 (6 bases). TRBV23-1 is treated as an ORF (open reading frame) with a function not yet certain. The specimen sequenced was peripheral blood. This TCR was recovered from an elderly man with acute or convalescent COVID-19. CDR3 sequence reads: CASSHGDSPEGRSTDTQYF. The CDR3 DNA is TGCGCCAGCAGTCATGGAGATTCCCCGGAGGGCCGGAGCACAGATACGCAGTATTTT.